This T cell receptor (beta chain) was profiled in a study of memory CD4+ T cells and cytomegalovirus serostatus. Study context: Of the healthy Belgian adults, several were CMV seropositive and around 22 seronegative.

Whole-study results and caveats: A US-trained random forest predicted CMV serostatus with median AUC around 0.91. About 40% of the roughly 160 known CMV-associated TCRbeta sequences appeared in CD4+ memory.

Single viable CD3+CD4+CD8-CD45RO+ cells were sorted as the memory CD4+ T cells. CD4+ T cells were isolated by positive magnetic selection. Trimming left V 3 bases short and J 2 bases short, with 19 bases between. Germline loops: CDR1 MNHNS, CDR2 SASEGT. This CDR3 is 18 amino acids long. In regard to this clone: Its matching antigen is unknown.

Assay: immunoSEQ multiplex PCR; the TCRdb copy retains only in-frame clones and omits some. Of about 39,000 clones in the sample, roughly 78% were seen once. The sequenced material came from memory CD4+ T cells from blood. This TCR was sampled from an adult in good health and CMV-seronegative. J is TRBJ2-2 and V is TRBV6-1, with D maybe TRBD2 (5 bases). In DNA, the CDR3 is TGTGCCAGCAGTGACGGGGTGGAAGGGCTGCTTAACACCGGGGAGCTGTTTTTT. Amino acid sequence: CASSDGVEGLLNTGELFF.